Following are 22 T cell receptor beta chains from one sample sequenced in a study of T cell repertoires in ileal Crohn's disease (dated by TCRdb to about 2019). The receptor library was made with the immunoSEQ multiplex PCR assay. TCRdb provides this immuneACCESS table in a form limited to in-frame rearrangements. Some clones are lacking; in checked studies, under half of them reflect an unresolved V gene, and why the rest are absent is not known. This sample comprises some 9,000 clones, 70% to 80% of them detected only once. The ten largest make up 4.5% to 5% of the sample. The source material was ileal tissue. These receptor sequences come from an adult with Crohn's disease.

The chain joins TRBV6-5 to TRBJ2-7, with TRBD1 matching 8 bases. After removal of 10 bases from V and 6 bases from J, the junction contained 11 bases not matched to a gene. Germline CDR1 is MNHEY and CDR2 is SVGAGI. The CDR3 is made up of 13 amino acids. The CDR3 protein is CAIRGQGSREQYF. CDR3 DNA sequence: TGTGCCATTCGAGGACAGGGCTCCCGCGAGCAGTACTTC.

The CDR3 reads CASRRTGGTNQPQHF. In DNA, the CDR3 is TGTGCCAGCAGGAGAACAGGGGGTACAAATCAGCCCCAGCATTTT. This chain uses TRBV6-5 with TRBJ1-5, with 8 bases that match TRBD1. Germline CDR1 is MNHEY and CDR2 is SVGAGI. V was clipped by 6 bases and J by 4 bases; unmatched bases: 8. This CDR3 region has 15 residues.

The V call is TRBV7-3, the J call TRBJ1-6, with D perhaps TRBD1 (5 bases). This CDR3 contains 13 residues. Per germline, CDR1 SGHTA and CDR2 FQGTGA. The germline V and J ends were trimmed by 5 bases and 7 bases, with 9 bases remaining between them. The CDR3 here is CASSPRGNSPLHF. CDR3 DNA sequence: TGTGCCAGCAGCCCCCGGGGGAATTCACCCCTCCACTTT.

The chain recombines TRBV9 with TRBJ2-1, with 8 bases identical to TRBD2. The CDR3 length is 16 residues. V dropped 0 bases and J dropped 7; count of bases not matched to a gene: 9. Germline-derived CDR1 and CDR2 are SGDLS and YYNGEE. CDR3 DNA sequence: TGTGCCAGCAGCGTAGAGGCGGGGGGAGAGAAAAATGAGCAGTTCTTC. Its protein product is CASSVEAGGEKNEQFF.

The chain is built from TRBV9 and TRBJ1-1; D gene unclear. The germline CDR1 and CDR2 sequences are SGDLS and YYNGEE. CDR3 length: 13 residues. V lost 5 bases to trimming and J lost 4 bases, with 12 bases between them. DNA of the CDR3: TGTGCCAGCAGTTTCCAATCGGGCACTGAAGCTTTCTTT. Its translation: CASSFQSGTEAFF. Together with reference TRBV9 and TRBJ1-1, the CDR3 gives the full variable domain: DSGVTQTPKHLITATGQRVTLRCSPRSGDLSVYWYQQSLDQGLQFLIQYYNGEERAKGNILERFSAQQFPDLHSELNLSSLELGDSALYFCASSFQSGTEAFFGQGTRLTVV.

The genes are TRBV4-1 and TRBJ2-7; 9 bases map to TRBD2. Germline trimming cut 0 bases from V and 2 bases from J; bases unmatched to any gene: 5. Looked up from germline, CDR1 is MGHRA and CDR2 is YSYEKL. CDR3 length: 16 residues. CDR3 sequence (DNA): TGCGCCAGCAGCCAAGATTGGCGGGGGGGCGCCTACGAGCAGTACTTC. It codes for CASSQDWRGGAYEQYF.

This rearrangement joins TRBV9 to TRBJ2-1, with a weak D call TRBD1 (6 bases). There are 13 residues in the CDR3. Trimming cost V 6 bases and J 8 bases, with 15 bases left between them. Per the germline V gene, CDR1 is SGDLS and CDR2 is YYNGEE. The CDR3 loop reads CASTTGKRDEQFF. In DNA form, the CDR3 reads TGTGCCAGCACCACAGGGAAAAGGGATGAGCAGTTCTTC.

This clone is a singleton in its sample. The chain is built from TRBV7-8 and TRBJ2-7; a weak D match, TRBD2 (5 bases). The CDR3 runs to 12 residues. The V gene lost 8 bases and the J gene lost 0 bases, with 8 bases spanning the gap. CDR1 is SGHVS and CDR2 is FQNEAQ in the germline V gene. The CDR3 spells CASGGASYEQYF. The CDR3 DNA is TGTGCCAGCGGAGGAGCCTCCTACGAGCAGTACTTC. Full variable domain (remainder filled in from reference TRBV7-8 and TRBJ2-7): GAGVSQSPRYKVAKRGQDVALRCDPISGHVSLFWYQQALGQGPEFLTYFQNEAQLDKSGLPSDRFFAERPEGSVSTLKIQRTQQEDSAVYLCASGGASYEQYFGPGTRLTVT.

This clone was observed a single time. In DNA, the CDR3 is TGTGCCACCAGCAGAGCCACGGGGAGGACTAGCGGGGGGAAGGAGACCCAGTACTTC. Translated, it gives CATSRATGRTSGGKETQYF. The J gene is TRBJ2-5, the V gene TRBV15; the match to TRBD2 covers 14 bases. CDR1 and CDR2 (germline): LNHNV, YYDKDF (reference sequence). There are 19 residues in the CDR3. Trimming removed 1 base from V and 5 bases from J; junction bases left unmatched: 12.

The chain couples TRBV9 to TRBJ2-3, with TRBD2 identical over 12 bases. The germline gives CDR1 SGDLS, CDR2 YYNGEE. CDR3 length equals 18 residues. V was pared by 4 bases and J by 0 bases, with 9 bases of the junction left unmatched. CDR3: CASSNRLAGAASTDTQYF. CDR3 bases: TGTGCCAGCAGCAATCGACTAGCGGGGGCCGCTAGCACAGATACGCAGTATTTT.

V and J are TRBV5-4 and TRBJ1-4; D unclear. This CDR3 region has 13 residues. Germline values: CDR1 SGHNT, CDR2 YYREEE (reference sequence). V was clipped by 4 bases and J by 7 bases, with 11 bases between them. CDR3 nucleotides: TGTGCCAGCAGCCCCCCCGGAGGTGAAAAACTGTTTTTT. It specifies CASSPPGGEKLFF.

Notes on this clone: This specimen includes other DNA sequences encoding the same CDR3. This chain uses TRBV10-1 with TRBJ2-7; 10 nucleotides agree with TRBD2. V shed 2 bases and J 3 bases; nucleotides not matched to a gene: 4. CDR1 and CDR2 from the germline V gene are WNHNN and SYGVQD (reference sequence). This CDR3 is 15 amino acids long. CDR3 loop: CASSEGLAGVYEQYF. DNA of the CDR3: TGCGCCAGCAGTGAGGGCCTAGCGGGAGTCTACGAGCAGTACTTC.

The rearrangement uses TRBV2 and TRBJ2-6; TRBD1 matches 8 bases. J lost 1 base, V lost 9 bases, and 8 bases had no gene match. CDR3 length: 16 amino acids. Per germline, CDR1 SNHLY and CDR2 FYNNEI. This CDR3 reads CASKTGVGSGANVLTF. The CDR3 bases are TGTGCCAGTAAGACAGGGGTAGGGTCTGGGGCCAACGTCCTGACTTTC.

The chain couples TRBV5-6 to TRBJ1-3; D may be TRBD1 (6 bases). CDR3 length: 16 amino acids. V lost 1 base to trimming and J lost 4 bases, with 15 bases between them. Germline V lookup: CDR1 SGHDT, CDR2 YYEEEE. The DNA for the CDR3 is TGTGCCAGCAGCTTGAGCGGGGGGCGCGTGGGAAACACCATATATTTT. Translating gives CASSLSGGRVGNTIYF.

The V call is TRBV19, the J call TRBJ1-1, with D tentatively TRBD1 (6 bases). The V gene lost 3 bases and the J gene lost 6 bases, with 14 bases spanning the gap. The V gene's germline CDR1 is LNHDA and CDR2 SQIVND (reference sequence). This CDR3 is 14 amino acids long. The CDR3 sequence: CASSMYRDFAEAFF. The DNA of the CDR3 is TGTGCCAGTAGTATGTACAGGGATTTCGCTGAAGCTTTCTTT.

In this sample, this clone is medium-sized. Here the CDR3 reads CASSPRDRHFMNTEAFF. The CDR3 bases are TGTGCCAGCAGCCCCCGGGACAGGCACTTCATGAACACTGAAGCTTTCTTT. The gene calls are TRBV13 and TRBJ1-1; 8 nucleotides agree with TRBD1. Germline CDR1 reads PRHDT; CDR2 reads FYEKMQ (reference sequence). The CDR3 has 17 residues. With 5 bases clipped from V and 0 bases from J, the junction kept 11 bases outside the gene matches.

This clone is deemed medium-sized. This rearrangement joins TRBV7-9 to TRBJ1-1; possibly TRBD1 for D (5 bases). The CDR3 totals 13 residues. The germline gives CDR1 SEHNR, CDR2 FQNEAQ (reference sequence). V was clipped by 3 bases and J by 5 bases, with 10 bases between them. The CDR3 region has the DNA TGTGCCAGCAGCTTCGCGCAGGGAACTGAAGCTTTCTTT. This codes for CASSFAQGTEAFF.

The rearrangement links TRBV5-1 to TRBJ2-1, with TRBD2 matching over 9 bases. Unmatched junction bases numbered 6, after V lost 0 bases and J lost 2 bases. The CDR3 sequence is 17 residues long. From germline, CDR1 is SGHRS and CDR2 YFSETQ. CDR3 in amino acids: CASSLGLAVNAYNEQFF. Written as DNA, the CDR3 is TGCGCCAGCAGCTTGGGACTAGCGGTCAACGCCTACAATGAGCAGTTCTTC.

The chain carries TRBV5-1 and TRBJ1-2; no reliable D call. Germline V gene sequence: CDR1 SGHRS, CDR2 YFSETQ. The CDR3 length is 13 residues. With 3 bases removed from V and 6 bases from J, the gap between germline ends came to 12 bases. The CDR3 DNA sequence: TGCGCCAGCAGCTCTGGGCTCTGGGATGGCTACACCTTC. Its protein is CASSSGLWDGYTF.

This rearrangement joins TRBV6-5 to TRBJ2-1; D may be TRBD1 (5 bases). This CDR3 is built from 15 residues. Germline-derived CDR1 and CDR2 are MNHEY and SVGAGI. The ends were cut back, 4 bases at V and 1 base at J, with 11 bases in the middle. The CDR3 protein is CASSLRRASYNEQFF. The DNA of the CDR3 is TGTGCCAGCAGTTTGCGCAGGGCTTCCTACAATGAGCAGTTCTTC.

About this clone: Relative to the germline gene, one junction end is altered; a read error may explain this. This sequence joins TRBV4-2 and TRBJ2-1; possible D gene TRBD2, 5 bases. CDR1 LGHNA and CDR2 YNFKEQ come from the germline V gene. CDR3 length: 15 residues. The CDR3: CASSQEEGPPNQQFF. CDR3 bases: TGTGCCAGCAGCCAAGAAGAGGGTCCCCCCAATCAGCAGTTCTTC.

This clone was counted only a few times. The chain recombines TRBV5-1 with TRBJ2-2; D is unclear. Germline CDR1 SGHRS, CDR2 YFSETQ. V shed 4 bases and J shed 9 bases, with 16 bases lying between them. This CDR3 contains 14 residues. The CDR3 reads CASSPRSLGRELFF. The CDR3 region has the DNA TGCGCCAGCAGCCCGCGATCGCTGGGCAGGGAGCTGTTTTTT. Drawing the rest from reference TRBV5-1 and TRBJ2-2, the complete variable domain is KAGVTQTPRYLIKTRGQQVTLSCSPISGHRSVSWYQQTPGQGLQFLFEYFSETQRNKGNFPGRFSGRQFSNSRSEMNVSTLELGDSALYLCASSPRSLGRELFFGEGSRLTVL.